Listed below are T cell receptor beta chains from one sample, sequenced in a study of T-cell memory formation after mild COVID-19. TCRdb re-analysed the 5' RACE reads in MiXCR, keeping a single row per CDR3 protein. The sample has over 300,000 distinct CDR3 sequences, about 20% seen once. Specimen: PBMCs or a T cell subset sorted from them (not recorded which). The receptors stem from a man younger than 35 who had mild COVID-19 (a few samples of this study predate the infection). Cell type and time point are not known. Each CDR3 is given with its conserved first and last residue.

j_call,v_call,cdr3_aa
TRBJ2-1,TRBV7-2,CASSDPTSSPYNEQFF
TRBJ2-3,TRBV20-1,CSAREGTGTDTQYF
TRBJ2-7,TRBV29-1,CSVDRGEDYEQYF
TRBJ2-2,TRBV4-1,CASSHAGVTGELFF
TRBJ2-2,TRBV7-3,CASSSGRGGELFF
TRBJ2-2,TRBV5-1,CASSSDRSTGELFF
TRBJ2-1,TRBV5-1,CASSLFNRDNEQFF
TRBJ2-5,TRBV4-2,CASSQLGLAGGQETQYF
TRBJ2-4,TRBV5-1,CASSRDREAKNIQYF
TRBJ1-5,TRBV19,CASSIPQGANGQPQHF
TRBJ2-3,TRBV11-2,CASSLTIDTQYF
TRBJ2-5,TRBV28,CASMGSGVSQETQYF
TRBJ1-2,TRBV12-3/TRBV12-4,CASSRQGFNYGYTF
TRBJ2-2,TRBV5-4,CASSFDSDTGELFF
TRBJ2-2,TRBV2,CASSVGNGPGELFF
TRBJ2-2,TRBV29-1,CSVEVSLFTGELFF
TRBJ1-2,TRBV5-6,CASSPDRGNDYGYTF
TRBJ2-1,TRBV5-1,CASKRSGGNEQFF
TRBJ2-5,TRBV29-1,CSVEPGEETQYF
TRBJ2-2,TRBV27,CASSLWSGGASRLGELFF
TRBJ1-5,TRBV20-1,CSARDATGDHQPQHF
TRBJ2-5,TRBV6-6,CASSMGTGGTQYF
TRBJ1-4,TRBV5-1,CASSPGGRILTNEKLFF
TRBJ2-1,TRBV7-9,CASSWGTGLNEQFF
TRBJ2-7,TRBV2,CASSPRQLTYEQYF
TRBJ1-5,TRBV24-1,CATSERWEGEQPQHF
TRBJ1-5,TRBV3-1,CASSQEGVNQPQHF
TRBJ2-6,TRBV12-3/TRBV12-4,CASSPDEANVLTF
TRBJ1-4,TRBV29-1,CSGADGTFNEKLFF
TRBJ2-1,TRBV5-1,CASSPYGGPGFF
TRBJ2-1,TRBV11-2,CASNRDRDYEQFF
TRBJ2-5,TRBV7-8,CASSLDTGGRETQYF
TRBJ1-1,TRBV7-3,CASSLHRGVGSGTEAFF
TRBJ2-2,TRBV9,CASSVDQGASGELFF
TRBJ2-7,TRBV7-2,CASSFSPGQGAEQYF
TRBJ1-5,TRBV24-1,CATSEGGNQPQHF
TRBJ1-3,TRBV12-3/TRBV12-4,CASDRRNPGNTIYF
TRBJ1-2,TRBV29-1,CSVRYRDVTGYTF
TRBJ2-6,TRBV25-1,CASSPATGANGANVLTF
TRBJ2-5,TRBV7-6,CASSLDLQGGLAGVETQYF
TRBJ1-2,TRBV6-5,CASSATGYGVRGYTF
TRBJ1-5,TRBV2,CASSGTQLVQHF
TRBJ1-5,TRBV4-3,CASSQDSSQPQHF
TRBJ2-5,TRBV10-3,CAISGTGGMETQYF
TRBJ1-1,TRBV5-6,CASSLVGEMNTEAFF
TRBJ1-2,TRBV6-5,CASSYSRGGSYGYTF
TRBJ1-2,TRBV12-3/TRBV12-4,CASSFGPIYGYTF
TRBJ2-1,TRBV25-1,CASNGWTSGGGEQFF
TRBJ2-7,TRBV5-1,CASSLDQGNYEQYF
TRBJ1-1,TRBV7-3,CASSLVIGGKAFF
TRBJ2-1,TRBV7-2,CASSLATRGDNEQFF
TRBJ1-1,TRBV20-1,CSANRDTDTEAFF
TRBJ2-2,TRBV7-9,CASSLRGGNTGELFF
TRBJ2-5,TRBV25-1,CASSEYPGTQYF
TRBJ1-6,TRBV27,CASSPTWGGETSPLHF
TRBJ1-3,TRBV5-1,CASSLGTDSGNTIYF
TRBJ2-7,TRBV12-3/TRBV12-4,CASSPRQREQYF
TRBJ2-5,TRBV7-2,CASSLTSMPRETQYF